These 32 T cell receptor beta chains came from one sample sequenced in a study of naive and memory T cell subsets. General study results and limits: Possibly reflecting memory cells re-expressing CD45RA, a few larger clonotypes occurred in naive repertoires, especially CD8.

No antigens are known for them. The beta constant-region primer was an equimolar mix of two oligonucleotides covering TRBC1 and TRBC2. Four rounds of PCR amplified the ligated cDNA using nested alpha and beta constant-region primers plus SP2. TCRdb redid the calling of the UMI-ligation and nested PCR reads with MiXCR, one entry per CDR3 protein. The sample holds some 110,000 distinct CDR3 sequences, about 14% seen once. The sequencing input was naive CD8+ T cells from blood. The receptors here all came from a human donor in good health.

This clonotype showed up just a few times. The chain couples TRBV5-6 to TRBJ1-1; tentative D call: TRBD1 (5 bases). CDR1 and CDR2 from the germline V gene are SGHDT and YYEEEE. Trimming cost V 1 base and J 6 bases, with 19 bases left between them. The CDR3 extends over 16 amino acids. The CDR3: CASSLFWRGREAEAFF. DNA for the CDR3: TGTGCCAGCAGCTTGTTTTGGCGGGGCCGGGAGGCTGAAGCTTTCTTT.

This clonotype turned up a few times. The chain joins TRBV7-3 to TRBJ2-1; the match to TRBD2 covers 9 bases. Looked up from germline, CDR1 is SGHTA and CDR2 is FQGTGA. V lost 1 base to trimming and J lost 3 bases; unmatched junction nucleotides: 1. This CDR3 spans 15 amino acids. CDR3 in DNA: TGTGCCAGCAGCTTAATTAGCGGGAGCTACAATGAGCAGTTCTTC. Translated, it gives CASSLISGSYNEQFF. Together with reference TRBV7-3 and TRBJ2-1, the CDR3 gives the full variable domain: GAGVSQTPSNKVTEKGKYVELRCDPISGHTALYWYRQSLGQGPEFLIYFQGTGAADDSGLPNDRFFAVRPEGSVSTLKIQRTERGDSAVYLCASSLISGSYNEQFFGPGTRLTVL.

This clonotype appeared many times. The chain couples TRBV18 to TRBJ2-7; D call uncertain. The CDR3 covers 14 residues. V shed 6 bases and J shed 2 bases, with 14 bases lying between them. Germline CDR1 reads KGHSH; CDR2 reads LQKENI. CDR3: CASSPERGPYEQYF. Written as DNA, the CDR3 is TGTGCCAGCTCGCCGGAGCGCGGTCCCTACGAGCAGTACTTC.

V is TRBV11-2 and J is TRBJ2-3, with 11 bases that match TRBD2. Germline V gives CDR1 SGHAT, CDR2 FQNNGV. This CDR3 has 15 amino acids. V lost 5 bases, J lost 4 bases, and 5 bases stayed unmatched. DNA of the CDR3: TGTGCCAGCAGCGCACTAGCGGGAGTTTCAGATACGCAGTATTTT. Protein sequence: CASSALAGVSDTQYF.

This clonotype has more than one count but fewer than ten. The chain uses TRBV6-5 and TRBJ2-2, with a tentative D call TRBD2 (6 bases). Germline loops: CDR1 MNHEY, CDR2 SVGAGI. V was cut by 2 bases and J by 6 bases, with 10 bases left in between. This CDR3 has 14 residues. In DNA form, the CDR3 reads TGTGCCAGCAGTTACGAACAGCGGGCCGGGGAGCTGTTTTTT. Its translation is CASSYEQRAGELFF.

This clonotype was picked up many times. CDR3 DNA: TGTGCCACCAGCAGAGGATCCGAGCAGTACTTC. Translated, it gives CATSRGSEQYF. The genes are TRBV15 and TRBJ2-7; D gene uncertain. CDR3 length: 11 amino acids. The germline V gene has CDR1 LNHNV and CDR2 YYDKDF (reference sequence). Trimming removed 1 base from V and 6 bases from J, with 4 bases in between. The whole variable domain, filled in from reference TRBV15 and TRBJ2-7, reads DAMVIQNPRYQVTQFGKPVTLSCSQTLNHNVMYWYQQKSSQAPKLLFHYYDKDFNNEADTPDNFQSRRPNTSFCFLDIRSPGLGDTAMYLCATSRGSEQYFGPGTRLTVT.

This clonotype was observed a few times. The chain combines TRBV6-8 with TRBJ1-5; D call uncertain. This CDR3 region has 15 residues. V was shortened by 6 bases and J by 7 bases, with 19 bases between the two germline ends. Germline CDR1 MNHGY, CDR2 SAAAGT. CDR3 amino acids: CASSPLEGGEQPQHF. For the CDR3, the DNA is TGTGCCAGCAGCCCACTGGAGGGAGGTGAACAGCCCCAGCATTTT.

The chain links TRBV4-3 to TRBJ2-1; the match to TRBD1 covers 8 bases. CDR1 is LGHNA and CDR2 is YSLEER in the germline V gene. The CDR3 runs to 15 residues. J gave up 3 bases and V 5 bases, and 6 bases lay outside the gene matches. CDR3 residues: CASSGQDRGYNEQFF. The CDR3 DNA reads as TGCGCCAGCAGCGGTCAAGACAGGGGCTACAATGAGCAGTTCTTC.

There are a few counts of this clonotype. The CDR3 nucleotides are TGCAGTGCCGGGACTAGCGGGCTAGGGAAGTATTTT. Its protein is CSAGTSGLGKYF. The rearrangement uses TRBV20-1 and TRBJ2-3, with 12 bases lining up with TRBD2. Germline V lookup: CDR1 DFQATT, CDR2 SNEGSKA (reference sequence). CDR3 size: 12 residues. Trimming at V came to 6 bases and at J to 13 bases, leaving 8 bases not matched to a gene.

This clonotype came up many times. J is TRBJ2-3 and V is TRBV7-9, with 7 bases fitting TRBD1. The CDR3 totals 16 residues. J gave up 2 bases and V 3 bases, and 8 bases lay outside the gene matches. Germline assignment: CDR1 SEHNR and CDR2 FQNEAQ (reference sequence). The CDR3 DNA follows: TGTGCCAGCAGCTTCCCAGACAGGGACAACACAGATACGCAGTATTTT. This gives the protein CASSFPDRDNTDTQYF.

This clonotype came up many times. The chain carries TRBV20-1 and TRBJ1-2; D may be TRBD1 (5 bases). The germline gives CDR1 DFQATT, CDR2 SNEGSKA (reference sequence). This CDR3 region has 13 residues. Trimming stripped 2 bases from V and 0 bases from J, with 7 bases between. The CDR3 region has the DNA TGCAGTGCTAGAAGACAGACTAACTATGGCTACACCTTC. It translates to CSARRQTNYGYTF.

CDR3 in DNA: TGTGCCGCGAGACAGGGGGCAGGGAATGAGCAGTTCTTC. Protein sequence: CAARQGAGNEQFF. The chain employs TRBV6-2 or TRBV6-3 and TRBJ2-1; the match to TRBD1 covers 10 bases. The germline gives CDR1 MNHEY, CDR2 SVGEGT. This CDR3 region has 13 residues. The junction had 8 bases not matched to a gene; V was cut back by 11 bases and J by 7 bases.

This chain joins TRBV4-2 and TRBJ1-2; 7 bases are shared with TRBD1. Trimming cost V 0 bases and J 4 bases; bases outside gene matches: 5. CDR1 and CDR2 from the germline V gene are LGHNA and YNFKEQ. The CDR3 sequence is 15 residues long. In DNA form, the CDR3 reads TGTGCCAGCAGCCAAGATCAAACAGGGGTCTATGGCTACACCTTC. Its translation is CASSQDQTGVYGYTF.

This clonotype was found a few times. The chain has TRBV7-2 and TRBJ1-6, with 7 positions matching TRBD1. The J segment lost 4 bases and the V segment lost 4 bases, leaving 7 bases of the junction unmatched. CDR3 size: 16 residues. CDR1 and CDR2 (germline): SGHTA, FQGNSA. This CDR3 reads CASSSLGQRYNSPLHF. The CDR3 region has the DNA TGTGCCAGCAGCTCCCTGGGACAGCGATATAATTCACCCCTCCACTTT.

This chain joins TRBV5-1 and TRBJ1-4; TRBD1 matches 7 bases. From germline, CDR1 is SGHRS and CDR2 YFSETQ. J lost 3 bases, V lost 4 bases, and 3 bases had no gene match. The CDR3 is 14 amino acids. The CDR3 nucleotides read TGCGCCAGCAGCCGGGACAGTCCTAATGAAAAACTGTTTTTT. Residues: CASSRDSPNEKLFF.

CDR3 amino acids: CASQTRDSSYNEQFF. CDR3 DNA sequence: TGTGCCAGTCAGACGCGGGACAGCTCCTACAATGAGCAGTTCTTC. The rearrangement uses TRBV19 and TRBJ2-1; possible D gene TRBD1, 7 bases. Germline V gene sequence: CDR1 LNHDA, CDR2 SQIVND (reference sequence). V lost 8 bases to trimming and J lost 0 bases, with 14 bases between them. The CDR3 consists of 15 residues. Looking up the rest from reference TRBV19 and TRBJ2-1 gives the full variable domain: DGGITQSPKYLFRKEGQNVTLSCEQNLNHDAMYWYRQDPGQGLRLIYYSQIVNDFQKGDIAEGYSVSREKKESFPLTVTSAQKNPTAFYLCASQTRDSSYNEQFFGPGTRLTVL.

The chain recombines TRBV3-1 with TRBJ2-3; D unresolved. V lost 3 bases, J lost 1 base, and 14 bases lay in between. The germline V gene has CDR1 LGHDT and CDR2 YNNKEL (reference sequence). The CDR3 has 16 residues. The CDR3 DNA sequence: TGTGCCAGCAGCCAGGGTACGAGCGTCGGCACAGATACGCAGTATTTT. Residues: CASSQGTSVGTDTQYF.

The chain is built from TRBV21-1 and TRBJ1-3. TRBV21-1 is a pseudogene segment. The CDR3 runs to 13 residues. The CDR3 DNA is TGTGCCAGCAGCAAACCAAGAAGAAACACCATATATTTT. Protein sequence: CASSKPRRNTIYF.

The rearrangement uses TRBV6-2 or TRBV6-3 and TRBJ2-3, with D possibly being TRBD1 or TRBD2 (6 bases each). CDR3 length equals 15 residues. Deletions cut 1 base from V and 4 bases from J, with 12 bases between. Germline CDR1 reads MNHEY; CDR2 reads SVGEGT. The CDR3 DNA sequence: TGTGCCAGCAGTTACTTGGGGGGCTCCGCAGATACGCAGTATTTT. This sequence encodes CASSYLGGSADTQYF.

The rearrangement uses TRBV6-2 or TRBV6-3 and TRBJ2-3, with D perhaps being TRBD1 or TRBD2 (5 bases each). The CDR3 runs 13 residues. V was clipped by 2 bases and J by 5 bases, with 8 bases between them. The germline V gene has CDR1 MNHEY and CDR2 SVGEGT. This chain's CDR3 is CASSYDGGDTQYF. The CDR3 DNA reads TGTGCCAGCAGTTACGATGGGGGAGATACGCAGTATTTT.

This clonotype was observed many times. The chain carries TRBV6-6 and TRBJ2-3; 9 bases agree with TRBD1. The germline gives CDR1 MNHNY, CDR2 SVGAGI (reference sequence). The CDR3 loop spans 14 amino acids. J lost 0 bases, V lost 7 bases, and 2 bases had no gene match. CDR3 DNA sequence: TGTGCCAGCACCGGGACAGGGAGCACAGATACGCAGTATTTT. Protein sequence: CASTGTGSTDTQYF.

The CDR3 reads CASSEAGGRYEQYF. CDR3 sequence (DNA): TGTGCCAGCAGTGAAGCGGGAGGGCGGTACGAGCAGTACTTC. V is TRBV2 and J is TRBJ2-7, with 7 nucleotides matching TRBD2. Germline CDR1 SNHLY, CDR2 FYNNEI. Trimming cost V 0 bases and J 4 bases; bases outside gene matches: 3. CDR3 size: 14 residues. The whole variable domain, filled in from reference TRBV2 and TRBJ2-7, reads EPEVTQTPSHQVTQMGQEVILRCVPISNHLYFYWYRQILGQKVEFLVSFYNNEISEKSEIFDDQFSVERPDGSNFTLKIRSTKLEDSAMYFCASSEAGGRYEQYFGPGTRLTVT.

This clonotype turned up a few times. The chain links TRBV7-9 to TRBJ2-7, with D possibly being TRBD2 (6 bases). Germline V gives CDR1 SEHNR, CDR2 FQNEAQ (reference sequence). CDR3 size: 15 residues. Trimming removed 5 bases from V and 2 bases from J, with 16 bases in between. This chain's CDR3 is CASSPGGGPTYEQYF. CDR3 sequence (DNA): TGTGCCAGCAGCCCAGGAGGAGGGCCTACCTACGAGCAGTACTTC.

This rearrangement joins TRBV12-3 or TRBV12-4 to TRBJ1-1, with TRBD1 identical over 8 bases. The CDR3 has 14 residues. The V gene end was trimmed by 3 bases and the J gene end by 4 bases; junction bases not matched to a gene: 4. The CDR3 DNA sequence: TGTGCCAGCAGTTTGAACAGGGGGACCACTGAAGCTTTCTTT. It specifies CASSLNRGTTEAFF.

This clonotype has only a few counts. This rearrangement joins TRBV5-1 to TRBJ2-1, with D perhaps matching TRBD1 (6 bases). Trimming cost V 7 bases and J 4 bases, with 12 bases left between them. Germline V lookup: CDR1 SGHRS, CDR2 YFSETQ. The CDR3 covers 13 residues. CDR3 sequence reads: CASGRDTYNEQFF. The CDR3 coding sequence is TGCGCCAGCGGAAGGGACACGTACAATGAGCAGTTCTTC. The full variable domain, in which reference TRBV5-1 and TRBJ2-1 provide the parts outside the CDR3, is KAGVTQTPRYLIKTRGQQVTLSCSPISGHRSVSWYQQTPGQGLQFLFEYFSETQRNKGNFPGRFSGRQFSNSRSEMNVSTLELGDSALYLCASGRDTYNEQFFGPGTRLTVL.

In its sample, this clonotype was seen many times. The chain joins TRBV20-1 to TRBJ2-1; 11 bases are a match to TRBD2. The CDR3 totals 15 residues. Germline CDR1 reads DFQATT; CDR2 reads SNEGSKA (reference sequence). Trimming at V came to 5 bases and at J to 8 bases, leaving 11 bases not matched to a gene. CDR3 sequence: CSAGTIAGGHDEQFF. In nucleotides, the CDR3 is TGCAGTGCTGGCACCATAGCGGGAGGGCACGATGAGCAGTTCTTC.

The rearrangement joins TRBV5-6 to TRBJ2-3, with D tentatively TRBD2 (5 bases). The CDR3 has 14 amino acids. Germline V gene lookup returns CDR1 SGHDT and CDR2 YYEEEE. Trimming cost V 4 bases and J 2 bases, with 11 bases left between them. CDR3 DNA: TGTGCCAGCAGCGATGTGGACTTCACAGATACGCAGTATTTT. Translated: CASSDVDFTDTQYF.

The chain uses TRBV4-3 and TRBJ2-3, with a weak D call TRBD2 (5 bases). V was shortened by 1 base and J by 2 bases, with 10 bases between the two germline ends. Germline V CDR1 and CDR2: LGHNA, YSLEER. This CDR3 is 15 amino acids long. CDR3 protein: CASSQVSGTTDTQYF. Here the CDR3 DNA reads TGCGCCAGCAGCCAAGTATCGGGAACCACAGATACGCAGTATTTT.

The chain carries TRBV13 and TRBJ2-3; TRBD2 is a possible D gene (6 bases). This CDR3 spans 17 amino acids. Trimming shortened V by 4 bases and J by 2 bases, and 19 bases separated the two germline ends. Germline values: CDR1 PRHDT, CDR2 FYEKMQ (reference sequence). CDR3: CASSSNYGTLVTDTQYF. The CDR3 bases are TGTGCCAGCAGCTCGAACTACGGGACTTTAGTCACAGATACGCAGTATTTT.

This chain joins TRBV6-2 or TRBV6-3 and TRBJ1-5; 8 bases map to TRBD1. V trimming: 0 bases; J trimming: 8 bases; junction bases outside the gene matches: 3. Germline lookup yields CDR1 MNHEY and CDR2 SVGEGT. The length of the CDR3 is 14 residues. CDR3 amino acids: CASSYSDRVEPQHF. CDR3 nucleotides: TGTGCCAGCAGTTACTCGGACAGGGTGGAGCCCCAGCATTTT.

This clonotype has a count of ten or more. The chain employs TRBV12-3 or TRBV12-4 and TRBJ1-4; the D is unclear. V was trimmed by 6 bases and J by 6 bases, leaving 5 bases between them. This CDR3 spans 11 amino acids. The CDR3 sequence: CASSPDEKLFF. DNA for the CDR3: TGTGCCAGCAGCCCCGATGAAAAACTGTTTTTT.

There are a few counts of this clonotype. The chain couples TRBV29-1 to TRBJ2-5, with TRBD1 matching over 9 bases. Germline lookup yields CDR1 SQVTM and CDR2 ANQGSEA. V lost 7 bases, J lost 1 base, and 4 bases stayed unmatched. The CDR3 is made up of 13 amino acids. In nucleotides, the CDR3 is TGCAGCGCCGGGACAGGGTCCCAAGAGACCCAGTACTTC. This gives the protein CSAGTGSQETQYF.